This T cell receptor (beta chain) was captured in a study of T cells expressing NK-cell markers. Study details: Repertoires of TCR beta were obtained from T cells sorted as CD3+CD56+NKG2C+, CD3+CD56+NKG2C- and CD3+CD56-NKG2C+. The study sequenced eight donors, seven HCMV-seropositive and one seronegative. Study outcomes and limitations: Also leading the CD3+CD56-NKG2C+ fraction in several donors were these clonotypes.

TCRdb re-called the 5' RACE reads and gives one entry per CDR3 protein, without DNA. In total, the table holds fewer than 400,000 distinct CDR3 sequences. In the case of this clonotype: What it recognizes is unknown.

This CDR3 is 13 amino acids long. Per germline, CDR1 LNHNV and CDR2 YYDKDF (reference sequence). Sequences were obtained from blood T cells: a sorted CD56 or NKG2C T cell subset, CD4+ or CD8+ T cells, or bulk PBMC T cells (not recorded which). The TCR sequence derives from a woman aged 50 to 60 in good health. V and J are TRBV15 and TRBJ1-5. The CDR3: CATSRDEVWAQHF.